One sample yielded the 30 T cell receptor beta chains listed below, sequenced in a study of blood T cell repertoires in COVID-19. Method: immunoSEQ multiplex PCR; TCRdb's copy keeps in-frame clones and lacks some. The data show approximately 65,000 clones, 70% to 80% seen once. The material sequenced was peripheral blood. The receptor set was obtained from a human donor in a cohort sampled during active COVID-19.

This clone has more than one count but fewer than ten. This chain joins TRBV6-5 and TRBJ2-5, with 11 bases identical to TRBD1. This CDR3 is built from 14 residues. V dropped 8 bases and J dropped 1; count of bases not matched to a gene: 3. The germline CDR1 and CDR2 sequences are MNHEY and SVGAGI. CDR3 sequence: CASDGTGGQETQYF. The DNA of the CDR3 is TGTGCCAGCGACGGGACAGGGGGCCAAGAGACCCAGTACTTC.

The CDR3, as DNA: TGTGCCAGCAGCTCCAACGAGCGGGGGTTCAGCTCCTACGAGCAGTACTTC. Translation: CASSSNERGFSSYEQYF. V and J are TRBV11-2 and TRBJ2-7, with 8 bases lining up with TRBD2. The CDR3 spans 17 residues. The V gene's germline CDR1 is SGHAT and CDR2 FQNNGV. Losses at the gene ends were 4 bases for V and 0 bases for J; bases not matched to a gene: 11.

This clone was recorded many times. This chain connects TRBV28 to TRBJ1-6; TRBD1 might be the D (6 bases). The germline gives CDR1 MDHEN, CDR2 SYDVKM. The ends were cut back, 3 bases at V and 3 bases at J, with 15 bases in the middle. The CDR3 is made up of 17 amino acids. The DNA of the CDR3 is TGTGCCAGCAGTTTCGGGGAGGGGGGTAGCTATAATTCACCCCTCCACTTT. Encoded protein: CASSFGEGGSYNSPLHF.

Only a few counts were recorded for this clone. The chain recombines TRBV6-6 with TRBJ2-7; possible D gene TRBD2, 6 bases. The ends were cut back, 4 bases at V and 6 bases at J, with 16 bases in the middle. CDR3 length: 14 amino acids. In germline, CDR1 is MNHNY, CDR2 SVGAGI (reference sequence). The CDR3 nucleotides read TGTGCCAGCAGTTTAACGGGAGAGAACACCGAGCAGTACTTC. This encodes CASSLTGENTEQYF.

This chain links TRBV15 with TRBJ1-5, with D uncertain. CDR1 and CDR2 from the germline V gene are LNHNV and YYDKDF (reference sequence). V was shortened by 0 bases and J by 2 bases, with 11 bases between the two germline ends. The CDR3 is made up of 16 amino acids. The CDR3 DNA is TGTGCCACCAGCAGAGATCTAGCAGGACGCAATCAGCCCCAGCATTTT. The encoded protein is CATSRDLAGRNQPQHF.

J is TRBJ2-7 and V is TRBV4-1; 7 bases are shared with TRBD2. The length of the CDR3 is 13 residues. Germline V gene data show CDR1 as MGHRA and CDR2 as YSYEKL. J gave up 4 bases and V 5 bases, and 5 bases lay outside the gene matches. CDR3 protein: CASSSYGGYEQYF. CDR3 coding DNA: TGCGCCAGCAGCTCCTACGGGGGGTACGAGCAGTACTTC.

V gene TRBV19 combines with J gene TRBJ2-7, with TRBD2 matching over 9 bases. The CDR3 runs to 18 residues. The V segment lost 1 base and the J segment 0 bases; nucleotides outside the gene matches: 10. From germline, CDR1 is LNHDA and CDR2 SQIVND (reference sequence). The CDR3 DNA is TGTGCCAGTAGTATAGGGGGGGCTAGCGGGGCTAGCTCCTACGAGCAGTACTTC. It is translated as CASSIGGASGASSYEQYF.

The V gene is TRBV6-2 or TRBV6-3, the J gene TRBJ1-1; D is uncertain. Germline V CDR1 and CDR2: MNHEY, SVGEGT. With 6 bases removed from V and 5 bases from J, the gap between germline ends came to 7 bases. The CDR3 consists of 11 residues. CDR3 in amino acids: CASSAWTEAFF. In DNA, the CDR3 is TGTGCCAGCAGCGCGTGGACTGAAGCTTTCTTT.

V and J are TRBV29-1 and TRBJ1-2; D is unclear. The V and J ends lost 2 bases and 4 bases respectively, with 11 bases between them. CDR1 and CDR2 from the germline V gene are SQVTM and ANQGSEA. The CDR3 spans 13 residues. The CDR3 coding sequence is TGCAGCGTTGAAAGTGGGAGTCGCTATGGCTACACCTTC. This encodes CSVESGSRYGYTF.

The rearrangement uses TRBV21-1 and TRBJ2-3; the D call in the table, TRBD2, was not verified against the DNA. TRBV21-1 is a documented pseudogene. The CDR3 has 20 residues. In nucleotides, the CDR3 is TGTGCCAGCAGCGCCATAAAGGTAATGGGACTAGCGGGAGGAGCAGATACGCAGTATTTT. Translating gives CASSAIKVMGLAGGADTQYF.

V and J are TRBV9 and TRBJ2-3; a possible D gene is TRBD2 (6 bases). This CDR3 has 15 residues. V was pared by 4 bases and J by 1 base, with 13 bases between. Germline loops: CDR1 SGDLS, CDR2 YYNGEE. The chain's CDR3 is CASSRIGTGTDTQYF. Here the CDR3 DNA reads TGTGCCAGCAGCCGCATTGGGACTGGCACAGATACGCAGTATTTT.

This clone was detected a few times. The chain has TRBV12-3 or TRBV12-4 and TRBJ2-1; 7 nucleotides align to TRBD2. The CDR3 length is 11 residues. Trimming took 6 bases from V and 8 from J; bases not matched to a gene: 1. CDR3 sequence reads: CASSRGDEQFF. CDR3 nucleotide sequence: TGTGCCAGCAGCCGGGGGGATGAGCAGTTCTTC.

The rearrangement joins TRBV29-1 to TRBJ2-5; D call uncertain. This CDR3 is 12 amino acids long. Trimming took off 0 bases at V and 4 bases at J, with 6 bases between the two ends. Germline V CDR1 and CDR2: SQVTM, ANQGSEA. CDR3 DNA sequence: TGCAGCGTTGAAGATAGCCGAGAGACCCAGTACTTC. It codes for CSVEDSRETQYF.

The rearrangement joins TRBV9 to TRBJ2-6; weak D call: TRBD2 (5 bases). The CDR3 is made up of 18 amino acids. Deletions cut 0 bases from V and 0 bases from J, with 13 bases between. CDR1 is SGDLS, CDR2 YYNGEE, per germline. Written as DNA, the CDR3 is TGTGCCAGCAGCGTAGACTTAGAGCGGAACTCTGGGGCCAACGTCCTGACTTTC. The encoded protein is CASSVDLERNSGANVLTF.

The chain employs TRBV3-1 (or the pseudogene TRBV3-2) and TRBJ2-1; 10 nucleotides agree with TRBD2. The V and J ends lost 5 bases and 2 bases, in that order; junction bases with no gene match: 6. The CDR3 runs to 16 residues. Looked up from germline, CDR1 is LGHDT and CDR2 is YNNKEL (reference sequence). The DNA of the CDR3 is TGTGCCAGCAGCAATCCTAGCGGGGGCCCCTACAATGAGCAGTTCTTC. This sequence encodes CASSNPSGGPYNEQFF.

The V gene is TRBV2, the J gene TRBJ1-5; D gene uncertain. This CDR3 has 14 residues. CDR1 and CDR2 (germline): SNHLY, FYNNEI. The germline V and J ends were trimmed by 7 bases and 6 bases, with 16 bases remaining between them. In DNA, the CDR3 is TGTGCCAGCACAGCCGGGTTTGTGGGTCAGCCCCAGCATTTT. Translating gives CASTAGFVGQPQHF. Full variable domain (outside the CDR3, taken from reference TRBV2 and TRBJ1-5): EPEVTQTPSHQVTQMGQEVILRCVPISNHLYFYWYRQILGQKVEFLVSFYNNEISEKSEIFDDQFSVERPDGSNFTLKIRSTKLEDSAMYFCASTAGFVGQPQHFGDGTRLSIL.

The chain employs TRBV2 and TRBJ1-6; TRBD1 matches at 9 bases. The CDR3 extends over 16 amino acids. The germline V gene has CDR1 SNHLY and CDR2 FYNNEI. V trimming: 6 bases; J trimming: 4 bases; junction bases outside the gene matches: 7. As DNA, the CDR3 is TGTGCCAGCAGGAGGGACAGGGCTAATTATAATTCACCCCTCCACTTT. Protein: CASRRDRANYNSPLHF.

The gene calls are TRBV19 and TRBJ2-1, with 11 bases identical to TRBD2. The CDR3 is made up of 16 amino acids. Per the germline V gene, CDR1 is LNHDA and CDR2 is SQIVND (reference sequence). Losses at the gene ends were 0 bases for V and 4 bases for J; bases not matched to a gene: 2. The CDR3 reads CASSIEGLAVYNEQFF. In DNA, the CDR3 is TGTGCCAGTAGTATAGAGGGACTAGCGGTTTACAATGAGCAGTTCTTC.

The V gene is TRBV7-6, the J gene TRBJ2-3, with unresolved D. The CDR3 contains 13 residues. V lost 5 bases and J lost 6, with 12 bases in between. CDR1 and CDR2 (germline): SGHVS, FNYEAQ. CDR3 region: CASSNAPRDTQYF. In nucleotides, the CDR3 is TGTGCCAGCAGCAACGCCCCCCGGGATACGCAGTATTTT.

This chain uses TRBV6-6 with TRBJ1-2; D gene ambiguous. The CDR3 runs 16 residues. V lost 0 bases and J 7 bases, leaving 18 bases between the germline ends. From germline, CDR1 is MNHNY and CDR2 SVGAGI (reference sequence). This chain's CDR3 is CASSYSNTHSASGYTF. The CDR3 DNA is TGTGCCAGCAGTTACTCGAACACACATTCAGCGAGTGGCTACACCTTC.

The CDR3 protein is CASSPRGTGGHEQYF. Written as DNA, the CDR3 is TGTGCCAGCTCACCACGCGGGACAGGGGGCCACGAGCAGTACTTC. This rearrangement joins TRBV18 to TRBJ2-7, with 12 bases fitting TRBD1. CDR3 length: 15 residues. V shed 1 base, J shed 5 bases, and the junction held 3 bases outside the gene matches. CDR1 and CDR2 from the germline V gene are KGHSH and LQKENI.

The V call is TRBV9, the J call TRBJ2-1; 10 positions match TRBD2. There are 15 residues in the CDR3. Germline loops: CDR1 SGDLS, CDR2 YYNGEE. With 2 bases clipped from V and 7 bases from J, the junction kept 6 bases outside the gene matches. The CDR3 DNA is TGTGCCAGCAGCGTCAGCGGGGGGGCGGGTAATGAGCAGTTCTTC. Translated: CASSVSGGAGNEQFF.

This chain joins TRBV18 and TRBJ2-6; D uncertain. Germline CDR1 and CDR2: KGHSH and LQKENI. Trimming cost V 3 bases and J 11 bases, with 17 bases left between them. The CDR3 runs to 15 residues. This chain's CDR3 is CASSPPTTLAHVLTF. The CDR3 DNA reads as TGTGCCAGCTCACCTCCCACCACTCTCGCCCACGTCCTGACTTTC.

This chain connects TRBV6-6 to TRBJ1-1; the match to TRBD1 covers 7 bases. The CDR3 has 13 amino acids. V trimming: 5 bases; J trimming: 7 bases; junction bases outside the gene matches: 7. Germline V gives CDR1 MNHNY, CDR2 SVGAGI (reference sequence). The CDR3 DNA follows: TGTGCCAGCAGTCGTGGACAGGACCTTGAAGCTTTCTTT. Amino acid sequence: CASSRGQDLEAFF.

This clone came up a few times. In nucleotides, the CDR3 is TGTGCCAGCAGCCGGACAGGCAAGGGGGAGACCCAGTACTTC. The encoded protein is CASSRTGKGETQYF. J is TRBJ2-5 and V is TRBV7-8, with TRBD1 matching 7 bases. This CDR3 spans 14 amino acids. The V segment lost 5 bases and the J segment 5 bases; nucleotides outside the gene matches: 8. The V gene's germline CDR1 is SGHVS and CDR2 FQNEAQ. Based on the CDR3 plus reference TRBV7-8 and TRBJ2-5, the full variable domain is GAGVSQSPRYKVAKRGQDVALRCDPISGHVSLFWYQQALGQGPEFLTYFQNEAQLDKSGLPSDRFFAERPEGSVSTLKIQRTQQEDSAVYLCASSRTGKGETQYFGPGTRLLVL.

CDR3 in DNA: TGTGCCACGGGGGGGACAGGGGGCGCAGAGGCCAACGTCCTGACTTTC. This codes for CATGGTGGAEANVLTF. The J gene is TRBJ2-6, the V gene TRBV19; 12 bases are a match to TRBD1. Germline CDR1 reads LNHDA; CDR2 reads SQIVND (reference sequence). V shed 10 bases and J 6 bases; nucleotides not matched to a gene: 10. CDR3 length: 16 residues.

V is TRBV27 and J is TRBJ2-1; maybe TRBD1 (5 bases). CDR1 and CDR2 (germline): MNHEY, SMNVEV (reference sequence). V shed 8 bases and J shed 2 bases, with 10 bases lying between them. This CDR3 spans 13 amino acids. The CDR3 here is CASGQGPYNEQFF. The CDR3 DNA follows: TGTGCCAGCGGGCAGGGCCCCTACAATGAGCAGTTCTTC.

V gene TRBV5-4 combines with J gene TRBJ1-2; 7 positions match TRBD1. V lost 3 bases, J lost 0 bases, and 5 bases stayed unmatched. This CDR3 is built from 15 residues. Germline loops: CDR1 SGHNT, CDR2 YYREEE (reference sequence). This CDR3 reads CASSSGTVSNYGYTF. CDR3 DNA sequence: TGTGCCAGCAGCTCAGGGACAGTTTCTAACTATGGCTACACCTTC.

The CDR3 protein is CASSSSQGTYEQYF. In DNA, the CDR3 is TGTGCCAGCAGCTCATCACAGGGAACCTACGAGCAGTACTTC. The chain has TRBV7-2 and TRBJ2-7; a weak D match, TRBD1 (6 bases). The germline V gene has CDR1 SGHTA and CDR2 FQGNSA. This CDR3 region has 14 residues. With 4 bases removed from V and 2 bases from J, the gap between germline ends came to 12 bases.

V is TRBV23-1 and J is TRBJ2-2; weak D call: TRBD1 (5 bases). TRBV23-1 belongs to the ORF category, with a function that is uncertain. The CDR3 has 14 residues. V was cut by 10 bases and J by 8 bases, with 20 bases left in between. CDR3 residues: CAIPPGHITGELFF. Here the CDR3 DNA reads TGCGCCATCCCCCCAGGACATATCACAGGGGAGCTGTTTTTT.